These T cell receptor beta chains were read from a single sample in a study of shared clonotypes between healthy human individuals. The assay was immunoSEQ multiplex PCR, and TCRdb's table has in-frame clones only and misses some. There are roughly 2.5 million clones in the sample; just over 90% occur only once, and around 0.15% lies in the top ten. The sample comprised naive CD4+ T cells sorted from blood. Receptors were obtained from a man aged 18 to 30 in good health. CDR3s include the opening cysteine and the closing phenylalanine or tryptophan. A D gene is named only where the DNA matches it firmly.

TRBV6-5	.	TRBJ1-3	CASSYDGLSGNTIYF	TGTGCCAGCAGTTACGACGGACTCTCTGGAAACACCATATATTTT
TRBV6-1	.	TRBJ2-3	CASSRYRAGTDTQYF	TGTGCCAGCAGTCGGTACAGGGCCGGTACAGATACGCAGTATTTT
TRBV29-1	TRBD1	TRBJ1-1	CSAEQGALTEAFF	TGCAGCGCAGAACAGGGGGCGCTCACTGAAGCTTTCTTT
TRBV2	TRBD2	TRBJ2-2	CASKNSGSGGELFF	TGTGCCAGCAAAAATAGCGGGAGTGGCGGGGAGCTGTTTTTT
TRBV7-9	.	TRBJ2-3	CASSLGRTGTDTQYF	TGTGCCAGCAGCTTAGGGCGGACGGGAACAGATACGCAGTATTTT
TRBV19	.	TRBJ2-7	CASSRQVSSYEQYF	TGTGCCAGTAGTCGACAGGTTTCCTCCTACGAGCAGTACTTC
TRBV4-2	TRBD2	TRBJ2-1	CASSQSGGANNEQFF	TGTGCCAGCAGTCAAAGCGGGGGGGCGAATAATGAGCAGTTCTTC
TRBV5-4	TRBD2	TRBJ2-6	CASSLAGTIPGANVLTF	TGTGCCAGCAGCTTGGCCGGGACTATTCCTGGGGCCAACGTCCTGACTTTC
TRBV5-8	TRBD1	TRBJ1-2	CASSLQGRGNYGYTF	TGTGCCAGCAGCCTACAGGGGCGAGGTAACTATGGCTACACCTTC
TRBV7-7	TRBD2	TRBJ2-1	CASAGDVGEQFF	TGTGCTAGCGCGGGAGATGTAGGTGAGCAGTTCTTC
TRBV28	TRBD2	TRBJ2-7	CASSPPAGAYEQYF	TGTGCCAGCAGTCCCCCCGCGGGGGCCTACGAGCAGTACTTC
TRBV5-1	.	TRBJ1-1	CASSLDSVYTEAFF	TGCGCCAGCAGCTTGGATTCGGTGTACACTGAAGCTTTCTTT
TRBV7-3	.	TRBJ2-2	CASSQDGISGELFF	TGTGCCAGCAGCCAAGACGGGATCTCCGGGGAGCTGTTTTTT
TRBV6-5	.	TRBJ2-3	CASSAPGSDTQYF	TGTGCCAGCAGTGCGCCGGGTTCAGATACGCAGTATTTT
TRBV19	.	TRBJ2-7	CASTSSSSGEQYF	TGTGCCAGTACCTCCAGCTCCTCGGGCGAGCAGTACTTC
TRBV18	.	TRBJ2-1	CASSPPPGSGNEQFF	TGTGCCAGCTCACCACCTCCGGGTTCGGGAAATGAGCAGTTCTTC
TRBV4-2	.	TRBJ2-3	CASSQGVGDSDTQYF	TGTGCCAGCAGCCAAGGTGTGGGGGACTCAGATACGCAGTATTTT
TRBV5-1	.	TRBJ2-4	CASSLGNPGDGNIQYF	TGCGCCAGCAGCTTGGGGAATCCAGGGGATGGGAACATTCAGTACTTC
TRBV18	.	TRBJ2-1	CASSERGEQFF	TGTGCCAGCTCAGAAAGGGGAGAGCAGTTCTTC
TRBV28	.	TRBJ2-2	CASSLTGKRLGTGELFF	TGTGCCAGCAGTTTAACGGGAAAACGGCTTGGAACCGGGGAGCTGTTTTTT
TRBV19	TRBD1	TRBJ1-2	CASSRGTGSGYGYTF	TGTGCCAGTAGTAGAGGGACAGGGAGCGGCTATGGCTACACCTTC
TRBV30	TRBD1	TRBJ1-3	CAWSPGTGGNTIYF	TGTGCCTGGAGCCCCGGGACAGGGGGAAACACCATATATTTT
TRBV19	.	TRBJ1-2	CASRPVSTGAGYTF	TGTGCCAGTAGGCCCGTGTCCACCGGGGCTGGCTACACCTTC
TRBV21-1	.	TRBJ1-2	CASSKDPTGLGYTF	TGTGCCAGCAGCAAAGATCCCACAGGGTTAGGCTACACCTTC
TRBV5-1	.	TRBJ2-7	CASSLLGASAAGEQYF	TGCGCCAGCAGCTTGTTGGGGGCGTCGGCTGCGGGTGAGCAGTACTTC
TRBV27	TRBD2	TRBJ2-5	CASSPLAGVVGGQETQYF	TGTGCCAGCAGTCCGCTAGCGGGGGTCGTAGGAGGGCAAGAGACCCAGTACTTC
TRBV10-3	.	TRBJ1-4	CAASGTTNEKLFF	TGTGCCGCGTCCGGGACAACTAATGAAAAACTGTTTTTT
TRBV6-6	TRBD1	TRBJ1-1	CASNRGQPNTEAFF	TGTGCCAGCAACCGGGGACAGCCGAACACTGAAGCTTTCTTT
TRBV1	.	TRBJ2-1	CTSSQVSGGTYNEQFF	TGCACCAGCAGCCAAGTGAGCGGGGGGACGTACAATGAGCAGTTCTTC
TRBV7-3	.	TRBJ2-5	CASSWTGGGTQYF	TGTGCCAGCAGCTGGACTGGAGGGGGGACCCAGTACTTC
TRBV18	.	TRBJ1-2	CASSPGSGQNYGYTF	TGTGCCAGCTCACCAGGATCGGGACAAAACTATGGCTACACCTTC
TRBV6-6	.	TRBJ2-6	CASSPPPSVRANVLTF	TGTGCCAGCAGTCCCCCCCCTTCGGTAAGGGCCAACGTCCTGACTTTC
TRBV6-1	.	TRBJ1-2	CASIGTSIYGYTF	TGTGCCAGCATTGGGACGTCTATCTATGGCTACACCTTC
TRBV6-1	.	TRBJ1-6	CASSSHWIPLHF	TGTGCCAGCAGTAGCCACTGGATACCCCTCCACTTT
TRBV6-1	.	TRBJ1-5	CASTPPTGQPQHF	TGTGCCAGCACCCCGCCGACGGGTCAGCCCCAGCATTTT
TRBV18	.	TRBJ1-3	CASSPLRQGNFGNTIYF	TGTGCCAGCTCACCATTGAGGCAGGGGAACTTTGGAAACACCATATATTTT
TRBV27	.	TRBJ1-6	CASSLSTVNYNSPLHF	TGTGCCAGCAGTTTATCGACCGTTAACTATAATTCACCCCTCCACTTT
TRBV21-1	.	TRBJ2-3	CASSNIPAGASWGYF	TGTGCCAGCAGCAACATTCCAGCGGGAGCTAGCTGGGGGTATTTT
TRBV5-1	TRBD1	TRBJ2-7	CASSPTGGPYEQYF	TGCGCCAGCAGCCCCACAGGGGGCCCCTACGAGCAGTACTTC
TRBV2	.	TRBJ2-1	CASTGGQLAGEQFF	TGTGCCAGCACTGGAGGACAGCTCGCCGGGGAGCAGTTCTTC